This TCR beta chain was recorded in a study of blood T cells in healthy people across ages. Findings and limits, study-wide: Older age went with lower TCR beta diversity per million T cells, in a roughly linear way. Across samples, TCR beta diversity tracked strongly with naive T cell percentage.

A second PCR of roughly 7 to 11 cycles used a sample-barcoded 5' primer and a J-beta primer mix. Tagging of each cDNA molecule was performed by a template-switch adaptor with 12 random nucleotides. Each sample provided no less than 2.5 million CDR3-containing paired-end reads. A single record per CDR3 protein comes from TCRdb applying MiXCR to the 5' RACE reads. The sample consists of about 780,000 distinct CDR3 sequences, about 45% of them appearing once. In this sample, this clonotype turned up many times. Its cognate antigen is unknown. The CDR3 is 10 residues long. V lost 1 base and J 4 bases, leaving 1 base between the germline ends. The V gene's germline CDR1 is SQVTM and CDR2 ANQGSEA.

The TCR sequence derives from an elderly man in good health. The sample consisted of blood. The chain links TRBV29-1 to TRBJ2-5; no definite D call. The CDR3 sequence is CSVEVETQYF. The CDR3 nucleotides read TGCAGCGTTGAAGTAGAGACCCAGTACTTC. The whole variable domain, remainder taken from reference TRBV29-1 and TRBJ2-5, is SAVISQKPSRDICQRGTSLTIQCQVDSQVTMMFWYRQQPGQSLTLIATANQGSEATYESGFVIDKFPISRPNLTFSTLTVSNMSPEDSSIYLCSVEVETQYFGPGTRLLVL.